Below are 24 T cell receptor beta chains sequenced from a single sample in a study of T cell responses to AZD1222 COVID-19 vaccine. Here immunoSEQ multiplex PCR was the method, and the copy in TCRdb shows in-frame clones only, minus some. The repertoire consists of 95,000 to 120,000 clones, with around 84% occurring once and the leading ten covering about 3.5%. The sample here was peripheral blood, taken on day 0 of AZD1222 vaccination. These receptors all come from an adult in good health.

The chain links TRBV28 to TRBJ1-5; no clear D gene. Per the germline V gene, CDR1 is MDHEN and CDR2 is SYDVKM. The germline V and J ends were trimmed by 7 bases and 3 bases, with 13 bases remaining between them. This CDR3 comprises 14 residues. The CDR3 reads CASKIPAFNQPQHF. CDR3 sequence (DNA): TGTGCCAGCAAGATCCCGGCCTTCAATCAGCCCCAGCATTTT. Combining the CDR3 with reference TRBV28 and TRBJ1-5 gives the whole variable domain DVKVTQSSRYLVKRTGEKVFLECVQDMDHENMFWYRQDPGLGLRLIYFSYDVKMKEKGDIPEGYSVSREKKERFSLILESASTNQTSMYLCASKIPAFNQPQHFGDGTRLSIL.

The chain joins TRBV6-1 to TRBJ1-3, with a possible D match to TRBD1 (6 bases). This CDR3 spans 17 amino acids. The V gene lost 0 bases and the J gene lost 2 bases, with 14 bases spanning the gap. Germline CDR1 is MNHNS and CDR2 is SASEGT. The CDR3 DNA is TGTGCCAGCAGTGAAGCCGCAACCGGGACAACTGGAAACACCATATATTTT. Residues: CASSEAATGTTGNTIYF.

This rearrangement joins TRBV5-4 to TRBJ2-2; 15 bases match TRBD2. Germline CDR1 is SGHNT and CDR2 is YYREEE (reference sequence). With V trimmed by 5 bases and J by 2 bases, 4 bases remained unmatched. The CDR3 contains 17 residues. The CDR3 DNA reads TGTGCCAGCAGGATGGGACTAGCGGGGGGCAACACCGGGGAGCTGTTTTTT. Protein sequence: CASRMGLAGGNTGELFF. Complete variable domain (other parts from reference TRBV5-4 and TRBJ2-2): ETGVTQSPTHLIKTRGQQVTLRCSSQSGHNTVSWYQQALGQGPQFIFQYYREEENGRGNFPPRFSGLQFPNYSSELNVNALELDDSALYLCASRMGLAGGNTGELFFGEGSRLTVL.

The chain couples TRBV3-1 (or the pseudogene TRBV3-2) to TRBJ2-1; TRBD2 might be the D (5 bases). This CDR3 contains 15 residues. Germline CDR1 and CDR2: LGHDT and YNNKEL (reference sequence). With 4 bases removed from V and 9 bases from J, the gap between germline ends came to 19 bases. CDR3 sequence (DNA): TGTGCCAGCAGCCCCTCTCTAGGACTGGTGGGTGAGCAGTTCTTC. Its protein is CASSPSLGLVGEQFF.

The chain employs TRBV18 and TRBJ1-2, with a tentative D call TRBD1 (5 bases). The ends were cut back, 6 bases at V and 8 bases at J, with 16 bases in the middle. The CDR3 runs 13 residues. The germline CDR1 and CDR2 sequences are KGHSH and LQKENI. The CDR3 DNA reads TGTGCCAGCTCTCCAGGAGGCAACAGGGGCTACACCTTC. It is translated as CASSPGGNRGYTF.

CDR3 in DNA: TGTGCCAGTAGTACCGTGGGGGATTCACCCCTCCACTTT. The encoded protein is CASSTVGDSPLHF. The chain recombines TRBV19 with TRBJ1-6; perhaps TRBD1 as D (5 bases). CDR1 is LNHDA, CDR2 SQIVND, per germline (reference sequence). The CDR3 covers 13 residues. The V end lost 4 bases, the J end lost 8 bases, and 9 bases lay between the germline ends.

The rearrangement joins TRBV5-1 to TRBJ1-3; 8 positions match TRBD1. Germline V gene sequence: CDR1 SGHRS, CDR2 YFSETQ. Unmatched junction bases numbered 9, after V lost 7 bases and J lost 3 bases. The CDR3 is made up of 15 amino acids. CDR3 in DNA: TGCGCCAGCCCAGCCCAGGGGGCATATGGAAACACCATATATTTT. This translates into CASPAQGAYGNTIYF.

The chain links TRBV11-2 to TRBJ2-7; 11 bases agree with TRBD2. The CDR3 sequence is 15 residues long. Trimming at V came to 5 bases and at J to 7 bases, leaving 10 bases not matched to a gene. The germline V gene encodes CDR1 SGHAT and CDR2 FQNNGV. CDR3 DNA sequence: TGTGCCAGCAGCCCTCGACTAGCGGGATCTCGGGAGCAGTACTTC. Encoded protein: CASSPRLAGSREQYF. Full variable domain (remainder filled in from reference TRBV11-2 and TRBJ2-7): EAGVAQSPRYKIIEKRQSVAFWCNPISGHATLYWYQQILGQGPKLLIQFQNNGVVDDSQLPKDRFSAERLKGVDSTLKIQPAKLEDSAVYLCASSPRLAGSREQYFGPGTRLTVT.

V is TRBV7-2 and J is TRBJ2-7; 12 bases fit TRBD1. The CDR3 totals 15 residues. The junction had 6 bases not matched to a gene; V was cut back by 2 bases and J by 7 bases. Germline V gene data show CDR1 as SGHTA and CDR2 as FQGNSA. This chain's CDR3 is CASSLQGQGAGEQYF. The CDR3, as DNA: TGTGCCAGCAGCTTACAGGGACAGGGGGCTGGAGAGCAGTACTTC.

The chain links TRBV6-2 or TRBV6-3 to TRBJ2-5; TRBD2 matches 7 bases. With V trimmed by 6 bases and J by 4 bases, 11 bases remained unmatched. In germline, CDR1 is MNHEY, CDR2 SVGEGT. The CDR3 spans 15 residues. CDR3 sequence reads: CASSPLSAGRETQYF. CDR3 DNA: TGTGCCAGCAGCCCCCTTTCAGCGGGGAGAGAGACCCAGTACTTC.

The chain links TRBV19 to TRBJ1-2; D gene ambiguous. This CDR3 is 18 amino acids long. CDR1 is LNHDA, CDR2 SQIVND, per germline (reference sequence). The V and J ends lost 3 bases and 0 bases respectively, with 20 bases between them. The CDR3 DNA sequence: TGTGCCAGTAGTATTTCGGTCAGGACCCGCAACCCTAACTATGGCTACACCTTC. It yields the protein CASSISVRTRNPNYGYTF.

This CDR3 is CASSFETGRTEAFF. The CDR3 DNA sequence: TGTGCCAGTAGTTTCGAGACAGGGCGGACTGAAGCTTTCTTT. The V gene is TRBV19, the J gene TRBJ1-1; 7 nucleotides agree with TRBD1. CDR3 length: 14 amino acids. In germline, CDR1 is LNHDA, CDR2 SQIVND (reference sequence). The junction had 8 bases not matched to a gene; V was cut back by 5 bases and J by 5 bases.

This sequence joins TRBV7-9 and TRBJ1-1; 7 nucleotides agree with TRBD1. CDR1 and CDR2 (germline): SEHNR, FQNEAQ (reference sequence). The CDR3 sequence is 14 residues long. V shed 4 bases and J 7 bases; nucleotides not matched to a gene: 9. The CDR3 loop reads CASSSSGTENEAFF. CDR3 nucleotide sequence: TGTGCCAGCAGCTCCTCCGGGACAGAAAATGAAGCTTTCTTT.

The CDR3 DNA is TGCAGCGTCATAGATTCAGGGGGTTTCGGCTACACCTTC. Translation gives CSVIDSGGFGYTF. V is TRBV29-1 and J is TRBJ1-2; 7 bases align to TRBD1. The CDR3 length is 13 residues. CDR1 and CDR2 (germline): SQVTM, ANQGSEA. Unmatched junction bases numbered 12, after V lost 6 bases and J lost 8 bases.

This sequence joins TRBV7-2 and TRBJ2-7; 7 positions match TRBD2. This CDR3 has 14 amino acids. Germline V CDR1 and CDR2: SGHTA, FQGNSA. V was pared by 1 base and J by 10 bases, with 10 bases of the junction left unmatched. The CDR3 DNA sequence: TGTGCCAGCAGCTTAGAGGGACTCCGGGGGGTTCAGTACTTC. This gives the protein CASSLEGLRGVQYF.

The chain has TRBV6-2 or TRBV6-3 and TRBJ2-5; no clear D gene. Trimming pared 2 bases from V and 0 bases from J, leaving 10 bases between. The V gene's germline CDR1 is MNHEY and CDR2 SVGEGT. This CDR3 spans 15 amino acids. The CDR3 sequence is CASSYGRVNQETQYF. CDR3 coding DNA: TGTGCCAGCAGTTACGGTCGGGTGAACCAAGAGACCCAGTACTTC.

Comments on this clone: The junction and the germline gene differ at one end; a read error may be behind it. The genes are TRBV6-5 and TRBJ2-1, with D possibly matching TRBD2 (5 bases). This CDR3 is 14 amino acids long. Germline-derived CDR1 and CDR2 are MNHEY and SVGAGI. The DNA for the CDR3 is TGTGCCAGCACTTACGGGGAGTCCTACAATGAGCAGTTCTTC. This codes for CASTYGESYNEQFF.

The rearrangement joins TRBV7-8 to TRBJ1-1, with D unresolved. Trimming cost V 5 bases and J 1 base, with 17 bases left between them. The germline gives CDR1 SGHVS, CDR2 FQNEAQ. This CDR3 is built from 16 residues. The CDR3 DNA follows: TGTGCCAGCAGCCCGAGGACCGCTGGCAAGAACACTGAAGCTTTCTTT. Its translation: CASSPRTAGKNTEAFF.

This clone was recorded a few times. The rearrangement links TRBV7-7 to TRBJ2-7; 9 bases match TRBD1. The V and J ends lost 5 bases and 9 bases, in that order; junction bases with no gene match: 8. Germline-derived CDR1 and CDR2 are SSHAT and FNYEAQ (reference sequence). The CDR3 is 13 residues long. The CDR3 protein is CASSEGQGPRQYF. CDR3 in DNA: TGTGCCAGCAGCGAGGGACAGGGACCGAGGCAGTACTTC.

There are a few counts of this clone. This chain joins TRBV4-2 and TRBJ2-1; possibly TRBD1 or TRBD2 for D (5 bases each). The CDR3 is 16 amino acids. The V end lost 1 base, the J end lost 0 bases, and 10 bases lay between the germline ends. CDR1 and CDR2 (germline): LGHNA, YNFKEQ. The CDR3 region is CASSQVGTTSYNEQFF. The CDR3 bases are TGTGCCAGCAGCCAAGTGGGGACCACCTCCTACAATGAGCAGTTCTTC.

This clone was seen only once. The chain couples TRBV11-2 to TRBJ2-7; D gene uncertain. Germline CDR1 reads SGHAT; CDR2 reads FQNNGV. V was pared by 6 bases and J by 6 bases, with 12 bases between. The CDR3 covers 12 residues. The CDR3 region has the DNA TGTGCCAGCAGTTTCCCAACGGCCGAGCAGTACTTC. This translates into CASSFPTAEQYF.

The CDR3 reads CASSLGGTENYEQYF. Here the CDR3 DNA reads TGTGCCAGCAGCTTAGGGGGGACGGAAAACTACGAGCAGTACTTC. This chain uses TRBV11-2 with TRBJ2-7; D may correspond to TRBD1 or TRBD2 (5 bases each). Germline CDR1 reads SGHAT; CDR2 reads FQNNGV. The CDR3 loop spans 15 amino acids. With 1 base removed from V and 3 bases from J, the gap between germline ends came to 13 bases.

The V and J genes are TRBV2 and TRBJ2-2; the match to TRBD2 covers 8 bases. Germline V gives CDR1 SNHLY, CDR2 FYNNEI. This CDR3 has 15 residues. V was pared by 4 bases and J by 6 bases, with 7 bases of the junction left unmatched. CDR3 nucleotides: TGTGCCAGCAGTGGGAGTAGCGGGGTGGCCGGGGAGCTGTTTTTT. This translates into CASSGSSGVAGELFF.

Remarks on this clone: Other DNA sequences of this sample code for an identical CDR3. The chain couples TRBV5-4 to TRBJ2-2; D unclear. Trimming took off 0 bases at V and 1 base at J, with 10 bases between the two ends. Looked up from germline, CDR1 is SGHNT and CDR2 is YYREEE (reference sequence). The CDR3 length is 16 residues. CDR3 sequence (DNA): TGTGCCAGCAGCTTGGCATCCTTGGGGAACACCGGGGAGCTGTTTTTT. It codes for CASSLASLGNTGELFF.